The present entry profiles one T cell receptor beta chain with its context. The antigen remains undetermined. V was cut by 4 bases and J by 9 bases, with 13 bases left in between. Per germline, CDR1 SGHVS and CDR2 FQNEAQ. The CDR3 totals 13 residues. The data stem from a study of T cell responses to AZD1222 COVID-19 vaccine. Study overall: Second-dose intervals of approximately 4 or approximately 12 weeks were pooled.

Findings of the study overall: Two doses of AZD1222 preceded a rise in Spike-specific TCR breadth and depth.

Profiled with immunoSEQ multiplex PCR; TCRdb holds only in-frame clones, not every one. The sample carries 130,000 or so clones, 75% to 90% recorded once. The sample consisted of peripheral blood, taken on day 0 of AZD1222 vaccination. This TCR was sampled from an adult in good health. This rearrangement joins TRBV7-8 to TRBJ1-5, with D possibly TRBD1 on 5 matching bases. The CDR3 sequence is CASSWDRSTPQHF. In DNA, the CDR3 is TGTGCCAGCAGCTGGGACCGCAGTACGCCCCAGCATTTT.